The sequence of this TCR beta chain was determined in a study of T cell responses to AZD1222 COVID-19 vaccine. Study-level information: It was second doses at about 4 or about 12 weeks that were pooled. Study conclusions and caveats: White British people made up most donors, females outnumbered males, and clonal diversity was possibly underestimated. Compared with day 0, the breadth and depth of the Spike-specific TCR repertoire rose significantly after two doses of AZD1222.

Of note for this clone: Its antigen is not known.

The CDR3 covers 14 residues. Germline V CDR1 and CDR2: MNHEY, SVGAGI. The ends lost 6 bases at V and 4 bases at J; junction bases unmatched: 6. Here immunoSEQ multiplex PCR was the method, and the copy in TCRdb shows in-frame clones only, minus some. The sample carries some 150,000 clones, around 94% recorded once. The source was peripheral blood, collected on day 0 of AZD1222 vaccination. The sequence came from an adult in good health. V is TRBV6-5 and J is TRBJ2-1; TRBD2 agrees at 7 bases. CDR3 nucleotides: TGTGCCAGCAGCTCGGGGGGAAATTACAATGAGCAGTTCTTC. This codes for CASSSGGNYNEQFF.